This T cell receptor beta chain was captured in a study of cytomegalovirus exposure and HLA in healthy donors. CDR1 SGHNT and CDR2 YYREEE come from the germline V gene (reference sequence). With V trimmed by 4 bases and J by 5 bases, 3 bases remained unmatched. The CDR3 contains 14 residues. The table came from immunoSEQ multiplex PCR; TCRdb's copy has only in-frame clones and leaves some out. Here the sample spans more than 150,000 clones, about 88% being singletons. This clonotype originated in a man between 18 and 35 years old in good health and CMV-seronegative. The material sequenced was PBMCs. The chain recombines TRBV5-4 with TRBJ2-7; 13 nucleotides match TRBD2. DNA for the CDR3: TGTGCCAGCAGCCCGGGACTAGCGGGAAACGAGCAGTACTTC. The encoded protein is CASSPGLAGNEQYF.